These 28 T cell receptor beta chains came from one sample sequenced in a study of cytomegalovirus exposure and HLA in healthy donors. PCR employed 60 Vbeta and 13 Jbeta primers. The repertoire was sequenced with immunoSEQ multiplex PCR; TCRdb's copy has only in-frame clones and lacks some. The data contain about 160,000 clones, roughly 85% of them singletons. The sequenced sample was PBMCs. These receptors originate from a man aged 40-49 years in good health and CMV-seronegative.

J is TRBJ1-4 and V is TRBV7-2; the D is unclear. Looked up from germline, CDR1 is SGHTA and CDR2 is FQGNSA. The CDR3 loop spans 13 amino acids. Trimming shortened V by 4 bases and J by 3 bases, and 6 bases separated the two germline ends. The CDR3 region is CASSYGANEKLFF. In DNA form, the CDR3 reads TGTGCCAGCAGCTACGGGGCTAATGAAAAACTGTTTTTT.

The rearrangement uses TRBV19 and TRBJ2-7; TRBD2 aligns across 8 bases. The CDR3 runs 16 residues. CDR1 LNHDA and CDR2 SQIVND come from the germline V gene (reference sequence). J lost 7 bases, V lost 2 bases, and 13 bases had no gene match. The CDR3 coding sequence is TGTGCCAGTAGTATATTCGCCCAGCGGGAGAAACGTGAGCAGTACTTC. This translates into CASSIFAQREKREQYF.

This chain connects TRBV5-6 to TRBJ2-4, with 10 bases fitting TRBD1. This CDR3 comprises 14 residues. V shed 5 bases and J 7 bases; nucleotides not matched to a gene: 6. The germline CDR1 and CDR2 sequences are SGHDT and YYEEEE. CDR3 DNA: TGTGCCAGCAGACCCGGGACAGGGGCCAACATTCAGTACTTC. Translating gives CASRPGTGANIQYF.

The chain links TRBV4-2 to TRBJ2-7; D is perhaps TRBD2 (5 bases). CDR1 and CDR2 from the germline V gene are LGHNA and YNFKEQ. V lost 1 base and J lost 3, with 13 bases in between. CDR3 length: 15 residues. In nucleotides, the CDR3 is TGTGCCAGCAGCCAAGTGAGGGAGACCCTCTACGAGCAGTACTTC. Protein product: CASSQVRETLYEQYF.

J is TRBJ2-5 and V is TRBV10-3; TRBD1 matches at 9 bases. The J call may be mistaken, given a closer DNA end match to TRBJ2-7. CDR1 and CDR2 (germline): ENHRY, SYGVKD. This CDR3 has 14 residues. The CDR3 here is CAISPGQGHYEQYF. In DNA form, the CDR3 reads TGTGCCATCAGCCCGGGACAGGGCCACTACGAGCAGTACTTC.

The V call is TRBV5-1, the J call TRBJ2-1; 8 bases agree with TRBD1. The V gene's germline CDR1 is SGHRS and CDR2 YFSETQ. This CDR3 spans 16 amino acids. V was clipped by 4 bases and J by 5 bases; unmatched bases: 11. CDR3 protein: CASSPTGTGRNNEQFF. In DNA form, the CDR3 reads TGCGCCAGCAGCCCAACCGGGACAGGTAGAAACAATGAGCAGTTCTTC.

The chain joins TRBV4-3 to TRBJ2-3; D is perhaps TRBD1 (5 bases). The CDR3 totals 15 residues. Germline-derived CDR1 and CDR2 are LGHNA and YSLEER. Trimming pared 3 bases from V and 3 bases from J, leaving 13 bases between. CDR3 DNA sequence: TGCGCCAGCAGCCAGCAGGGTACCCCAACAGATACGCAGTATTTT. Translation: CASSQQGTPTDTQYF.

The V call is TRBV2, the J call TRBJ1-2; D possibly corresponds to TRBD1 (5 bases). The CDR3 has 16 amino acids. The germline V and J ends were trimmed by 7 bases and 6 bases, with 24 bases remaining between them. Germline V gives CDR1 SNHLY, CDR2 FYNNEI. The CDR3 DNA is TGTGCCAGCACCGGGCCCCCAGGGAGGGGAGGAAATGGCTACACCTTC. This codes for CASTGPPGRGGNGYTF.

As regards this clone: Relative to the germline gene, one junction end is altered; a read error may explain this. V and J are TRBV7-9 and TRBJ1-4; D gene unclear. Germline lookup yields CDR1 SEHNR and CDR2 FQNEAQ (reference sequence). This CDR3 contains 14 residues. CDR3 nucleotide sequence: TGTTCCAGCAGCTTCAGAGGAGCTAATGAAAAACTGTTTTTT. Encoded protein: CSSSFRGANEKLFF.

The V call is TRBV7-8, the J call TRBJ2-7; TRBD1 aligns across 8 bases. The trim removed 7 bases at V and 3 bases at J, leaving 5 bases unmatched. The length of the CDR3 is 13 residues. Germline V gene lookup returns CDR1 SGHVS and CDR2 FQNEAQ. The CDR3 DNA reads TGTGCCAGCACCCCGGACAGGGTCTACGAGCAGTACTTC. This gives the protein CASTPDRVYEQYF.

The chain recombines TRBV5-4 with TRBJ2-2; 13 nucleotides line up with TRBD2. Germline V gene lookup returns CDR1 SGHNT and CDR2 YYREEE (reference sequence). The CDR3 consists of 20 residues. Trimming cost V 4 bases and J 8 bases; bases outside gene matches: 20. DNA for the CDR3: TGTGCCAGCAGCAATGACCTACTAGCGGGAGGGCCAGAACTGACAGGGGAGCTGTTTTTT. Amino acid sequence: CASSNDLLAGGPELTGELFF.

Notes on this clone: One junction end does not reproduce the germline sequence, and a read error may be involved. The rearrangement uses TRBV7-2 and TRBJ2-6, with a possible D match to TRBD1 (5 bases). Germline CDR1 and CDR2: SGHTA and FQGNSA. The CDR3 covers 16 residues. CDR3: CASSLSLVTGANGLTF. CDR3 DNA: TGTGCCAGCAGCTTATCGCTAGTCACTGGGGCCAACGGCCTGACTTTC.

The chain joins TRBV11-1 to TRBJ2-2; a possible D gene is TRBD1 (6 bases). Trimming left V 5 bases short and J 5 bases short, with 12 bases between. The length of the CDR3 is 14 residues. Germline lookup yields CDR1 SGHAT and CDR2 FQDESV (reference sequence). CDR3 nucleotide sequence: TGTGCCAGCAGCCCTAGAGGGGGTACCGGGGAGCTGTTTTTT. Translation gives CASSPRGGTGELFF.

This chain links TRBV7-8 with TRBJ2-5; TRBD1 agrees at 11 bases. The V and J ends lost 0 bases and 5 bases, in that order; junction bases with no gene match: 5. This CDR3 comprises 16 residues. Germline V CDR1 and CDR2: SGHVS, FQNEAQ. Written as DNA, the CDR3 is TGTGCCAGCAGCTTAGCGGGGACAGGGGGTTTGGAGACCCAGTACTTC. It yields the protein CASSLAGTGGLETQYF.

The chain combines TRBV7-9 with TRBJ2-7, with TRBD1 as a possible D gene (5 bases). V shed 5 bases and J shed 6 bases, with 14 bases lying between them. Germline V gene sequence: CDR1 SEHNR, CDR2 FQNEAQ (reference sequence). The CDR3 is 13 amino acids. The CDR3: CASSRSDRSEQYF. CDR3 in DNA: TGTGCCAGCAGCCGATCAGACAGATCCGAGCAGTACTTC. Full variable domain (remainder filled in from reference TRBV7-9 and TRBJ2-7): DTGVSQNPRHKITKRGQNVTFRCDPISEHNRLYWYRQTLGQGPEFLTYFQNEAQLEKSRLLSDRFSAERPKGSFSTLEIQRTEQGDSAMYLCASSRSDRSEQYFGPGTRLTVT.

The gene calls are TRBV10-2 and TRBJ2-7; 12 nucleotides line up with TRBD2. Looked up from germline, CDR1 is WSHSY and CDR2 is SAAADI. J gave up 3 bases and V 10 bases, and 4 bases lay outside the gene matches. This CDR3 is built from 13 residues. The CDR3 DNA is TGCGCCACCCAACTAGCGGGAGGCTACGAGCAGTACTTC. It encodes CATQLAGGYEQYF.

There are a few counts of this clone. The CDR3 here is CASSLAGQGRRETEAFF. CDR3 in DNA: TGCGCCAGCAGCTTGGCGGGACAGGGGCGTAGGGAGACTGAAGCTTTCTTT. The chain uses TRBV5-1 and TRBJ1-1, with 10 bases matching TRBD1. The J segment lost 5 bases and the V segment lost 0 bases, leaving 10 bases of the junction unmatched. Germline loops: CDR1 SGHRS, CDR2 YFSETQ. This CDR3 comprises 17 residues.

This chain uses TRBV13 with TRBJ2-2, with D possibly TRBD2 on 6 matching bases. Between the trimmed V and J ends, which lost 1 base and 8 bases, there was a span of 11 bases. This CDR3 contains 14 residues. In germline, CDR1 is PRHDT, CDR2 FYEKMQ (reference sequence). The CDR3 sequence: CASSLAGGIGELFF. In DNA form, the CDR3 reads TGTGCCAGCAGCTTAGCTGGCGGGATTGGGGAGCTGTTTTTT. Supplemented by reference TRBV13 and TRBJ2-2, the full variable domain reads AAGVIQSPRHLIKEKRETATLKCYPIPRHDTVYWYQQGPGQDPQFLISFYEKMQSDKGSIPDRFSAQQFSDYHSELNMSSLELGDSALYFCASSLAGGIGELFFGEGSRLTVL.

The genes are TRBV4-1 and TRBJ2-5; 9 bases line up with TRBD1. Looked up from germline, CDR1 is MGHRA and CDR2 is YSYEKL. V lost 2 bases, J lost 5 bases, and 12 bases stayed unmatched. This CDR3 spans 17 amino acids. CDR3 DNA: TGCGCCAGCAGCCAAACCCTACAGGGGGCGCTTAGGGAGACCCAGTACTTC. This codes for CASSQTLQGALRETQYF.

This clone came up a few times. The rearrangement links TRBV7-9 to TRBJ2-7; unclear D gene. The V gene lost 3 bases and the J gene lost 4 bases, with 13 bases spanning the gap. The CDR3 has 14 residues. The germline gives CDR1 SEHNR, CDR2 FQNEAQ (reference sequence). Here the CDR3 reads CASSLSLAGYEQYF. CDR3 coding DNA: TGTGCCAGCAGCTTGAGTTTAGCCGGATACGAGCAGTACTTC. Together with reference TRBV7-9 and TRBJ2-7, the CDR3 gives the full variable domain: DTGVSQNPRHKITKRGQNVTFRCDPISEHNRLYWYRQTLGQGPEFLTYFQNEAQLEKSRLLSDRFSAERPKGSFSTLEIQRTEQGDSAMYLCASSLSLAGYEQYFGPGTRLTVT.

This clone was detected only once. The chain carries TRBV5-1 and TRBJ2-1; D ambiguous. Trimming shortened V by 0 bases and J by 15 bases, and 13 bases separated the two germline ends. The germline V gene has CDR1 SGHRS and CDR2 YFSETQ. The CDR3 spans 12 residues. The CDR3 spells CASSLARTRRFF. The CDR3 region has the DNA TGCGCCAGCAGCTTGGCCCGCACTCGGAGGTTCTTC.

A few counts support this clone. V usage is TRBV28 and J usage is TRBJ2-3; D is possibly TRBD2 (6 bases). The CDR3 runs to 12 residues. V was clipped by 5 bases and J by 8 bases, with 11 bases between them. Germline V gene data show CDR1 as MDHEN and CDR2 as SYDVKM. The CDR3 sequence: CASSQSGFTQYF. The CDR3 DNA reads TGTGCCAGCAGTCAAAGCGGGTTTACGCAGTATTTT.

The rearrangement links TRBV6-5 to TRBJ2-7; 8 nucleotides align to TRBD1. The V and J ends lost 10 bases and 2 bases, in that order; junction bases with no gene match: 10. Germline lookup yields CDR1 MNHEY and CDR2 SVGAGI. The CDR3 length is 14 residues. The CDR3 DNA follows: TGTGCCACACAGGGGGACGGACCGCCCTACGAGCAGTACTTC. Amino acids: CATQGDGPPYEQYF.

In its sample, this clone was seen once. This chain connects TRBV7-2 to TRBJ2-5, with 10 positions matching TRBD1. Germline CDR1 SGHTA, CDR2 FQGNSA. With 5 bases clipped from V and 5 bases from J, the junction kept 5 bases outside the gene matches. The CDR3 loop spans 14 amino acids. Here the CDR3 reads CASSTRTGGETQYF. The CDR3 DNA follows: TGTGCCAGCAGCACACGGACAGGGGGGGAGACCCAGTACTTC.

V gene TRBV13 combines with J gene TRBJ2-7; unclear D gene. The CDR3 spans 14 residues. In germline, CDR1 is PRHDT, CDR2 FYEKMQ (reference sequence). Between the trimmed V and J ends, which lost 2 bases and 2 bases, there was a span of 10 bases. The CDR3 DNA sequence: TGTGCCAGCAGCTTATATAGCCTGACCTACGAGCAGTACTTC. Translating it yields CASSLYSLTYEQYF.

This clone was detected only a few times. Other DNA sequences from this sample encode an identical CDR3 as well. J is TRBJ2-1 and V is TRBV19; a possible D gene is TRBD1 (6 bases). The germline V and J ends were trimmed by 5 bases and 0 bases, with 11 bases remaining between them. Germline loops: CDR1 LNHDA, CDR2 SQIVND (reference sequence). CDR3 length: 15 amino acids. CDR3 protein: CASSLDRSSYNEQFF. CDR3 in DNA: TGTGCCAGTAGTCTTGACAGGAGCTCCTACAATGAGCAGTTCTTC.

This clone was detected only a few times. A read error may account for a junction end that differs from germline. The V and J genes are TRBV7-7 and TRBJ2-5; TRBD2 aligns across 9 bases. The CDR3 is made up of 15 amino acids. Germline loops: CDR1 SSHAT, CDR2 FNYEAQ (reference sequence). CDR3 region: CASSLAGAEQETQYF. CDR3 sequence (DNA): TGTGCTAGCAGCTTAGCGGGGGCAGAGCAAGAGACCCAGTACTTC. The complete variable domain, with remaining parts taken from reference TRBV7-7 and TRBJ2-5, reads GAGVSQSPRYKVTKRGQDVTLRCDPISSHATLYWYQQALGQGPEFLTYFNYEAQPDKSGLPSDRFSAERPEGSISTLTIQRTEQRDSAMYRCASSLAGAEQETQYFGPGTRLLVL.

In this sample, this clone turned up once. This chain links TRBV14 with TRBJ2-3; 9 nucleotides align to TRBD2. Per germline, CDR1 SGHDN and CDR2 FVKESK. V gave up 5 bases and J gave up 4 bases; unmatched junction bases: 10. CDR3 length equals 16 residues. CDR3 loop: CASSSYSGRGADTQYF. Here the CDR3 DNA reads TGTGCCAGCAGCTCGTATAGCGGGAGAGGAGCAGATACGCAGTATTTT.